This entry features one T cell receptor (beta chain) sequence. Authors' data handling: Estimates of nucleated cell counts were drawn from the amplification of reference gene primers. Profiled with immunoSEQ multiplex PCR; TCRdb holds only in-frame clones, not every one. That table gives V, J and clone size, and the DNA gave D and trimming. This sample yields roughly 25,000 clones, of which 90% to 95% are seen a single time; about 4% belongs to the top ten. The sample comes from a study of blood T cell repertoires in COVID-19. Study in general: Both acute and convalescent COVID-19 samples were obtained from the United States, Italy and Spain. T cells, B-cell-depleted T cells, or PBMCs supplied cDNA or gDNA.

The CDR3 contains 19 residues. Germline CDR1 and CDR2: SGHRS and YFSETQ. V was pared by 4 bases and J by 3 bases, with 13 bases of the junction left unmatched. V gene TRBV5-1 combines with J gene TRBJ2-2; 12 bases align to TRBD2. Sequencing was carried out using peripheral blood. The source of this sequence is a woman between 50 and 59 years old with active COVID-19. CDR3 in DNA: TGCGCCAGCAGCCCCTCGACTAGCGGGAGCTCAGCGGACACCGGGGAGCTGTTTTTT. Encoded protein: CASSPSTSGSSADTGELFF.